This T cell receptor (beta chain) was recorded in a study of blood T cell repertoires in COVID-19. Across the study: In each case, the material was cDNA or gDNA derived from T cells, B-cell-depleted T cells, or PBMCs.

Germline CDR1 and CDR2: MNHEY and SMNVEV (reference sequence). The CDR3 has 14 residues. Trimming stripped 7 bases from V and 2 bases from J, with 9 bases between. As processed by the authors: Reference gene primers were amplified, and this amplification served to estimate nucleated cell counts. Method: immunoSEQ multiplex PCR; TCRdb's copy keeps in-frame clones and lacks some. Clonal size and the V and J genes are those of that table, whereas D and trimming came from the DNA. The sample shows fewer than 80,000 clones, around 85% of them seen only once. The rearrangement uses TRBV27 and TRBJ2-6, with TRBD1 as a possible D gene (5 bases). The source is a man aged 30 to 45 with acute or convalescent COVID-19. Sequencing was done on a sample of peripheral blood. CDR3: CASTGHTGANVLTF. The CDR3 DNA follows: TGTGCCAGCACAGGACACACTGGGGCCAACGTCCTGACTTTC.